This T cell receptor beta chain was recovered during a study of shared clonotypes between healthy human individuals. This CDR3 spans 13 amino acids. CDR1 SGDLS and CDR2 YYNGEE come from the germline V gene. Trimming removed 3 bases at V and 5 bases at J, with 11 bases between. It was CD45RO-negative cells, positively selected for CCR7, that made up naive CD8 cells, with terminally differentiated effector memory CD45RA+ cells excluded. Measured with immunoSEQ multiplex PCR; TCRdb has only the in-frame clones, and not every one. The sample shows about 2 million clones, less than 95% of them seen only once.

The source is a young man in good health. This chain connects TRBV9 to TRBJ1-2; possible D gene TRBD1, 6 bases. The source material was naive CD8+ T cells sorted from blood. The CDR3 coding sequence is TGTGCCAGCAGCGGAACAGGGCTTTATGGCTACACCTTC. Translating it yields CASSGTGLYGYTF.